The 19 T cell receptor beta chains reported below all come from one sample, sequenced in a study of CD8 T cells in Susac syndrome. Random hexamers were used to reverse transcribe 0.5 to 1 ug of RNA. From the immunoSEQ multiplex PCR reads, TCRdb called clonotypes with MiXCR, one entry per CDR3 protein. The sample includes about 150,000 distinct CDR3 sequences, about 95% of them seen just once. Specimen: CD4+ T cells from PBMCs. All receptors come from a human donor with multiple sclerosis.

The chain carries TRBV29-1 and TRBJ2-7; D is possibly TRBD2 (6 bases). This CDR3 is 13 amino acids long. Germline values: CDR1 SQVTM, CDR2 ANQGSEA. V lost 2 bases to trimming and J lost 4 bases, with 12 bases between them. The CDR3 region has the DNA TGCAGCGTTGAATGGTCAGGGAGGTACGAGCAGTACTTC. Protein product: CSVEWSGRYEQYF.

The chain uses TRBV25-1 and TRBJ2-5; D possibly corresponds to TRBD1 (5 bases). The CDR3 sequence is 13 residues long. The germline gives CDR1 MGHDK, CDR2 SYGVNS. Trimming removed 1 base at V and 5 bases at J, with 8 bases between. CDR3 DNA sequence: TGTGCCAGCAGTGAATGGGGCCGGGAGACCCAGTACTTC. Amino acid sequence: CASSEWGRETQYF.

CDR3 nucleotides: TGTGCCAGCAGCAACCCTTCTTCACCCCTCCACTTT. The encoded protein is CASSNPSSPLHF. The V call is TRBV6-2 or TRBV6-3, the J call TRBJ1-6; D not certain. V lost 6 bases and J 9 bases, leaving 9 bases between the germline ends. Germline V gene lookup returns CDR1 MNHEY and CDR2 SVGEGT. The CDR3 covers 12 residues.

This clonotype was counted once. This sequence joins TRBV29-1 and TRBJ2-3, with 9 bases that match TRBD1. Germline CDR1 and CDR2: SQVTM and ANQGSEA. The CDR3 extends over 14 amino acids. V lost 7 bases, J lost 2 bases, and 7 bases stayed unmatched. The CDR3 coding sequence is TGCAGCGGGAGACAGGGGGTGGCCACAGATACGCAGTATTTT. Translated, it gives CSGRQGVATDTQYF.

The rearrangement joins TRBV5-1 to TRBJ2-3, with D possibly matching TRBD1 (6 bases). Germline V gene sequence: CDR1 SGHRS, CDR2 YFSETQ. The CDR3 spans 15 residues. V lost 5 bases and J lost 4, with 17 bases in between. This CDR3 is CASSTGQMTPDTQYF. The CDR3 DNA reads TGCGCCAGCAGTACAGGACAGATGACGCCAGATACGCAGTATTTT.

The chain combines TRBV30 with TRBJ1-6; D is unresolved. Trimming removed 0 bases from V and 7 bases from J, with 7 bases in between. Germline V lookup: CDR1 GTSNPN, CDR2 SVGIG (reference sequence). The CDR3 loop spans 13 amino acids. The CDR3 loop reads CAWSVQGNSPLHF. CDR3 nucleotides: TGTGCCTGGAGTGTACAAGGGAATTCACCCCTCCACTTT.

The CDR3 DNA is TGCAGTGCTACTAAAACAGGACCCATCAACACTGAAGCTTTCTTT. Its protein is CSATKTGPINTEAFF. The genes are TRBV20-1 and TRBJ1-1, with D possibly TRBD1 on 5 matching bases. Trimming stripped 4 bases from V and 2 bases from J, with 17 bases between. The CDR3 length is 15 residues. The germline CDR1 and CDR2 sequences are DFQATT and SNEGSKA (reference sequence).

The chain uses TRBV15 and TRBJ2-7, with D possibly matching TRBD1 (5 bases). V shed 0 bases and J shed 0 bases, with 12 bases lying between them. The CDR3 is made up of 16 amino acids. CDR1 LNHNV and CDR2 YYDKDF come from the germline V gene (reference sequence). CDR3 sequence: CATSREGTGLSYEQYF. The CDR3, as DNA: TGTGCCACCAGCAGAGAAGGCACAGGCCTCTCCTACGAGCAGTACTTC.

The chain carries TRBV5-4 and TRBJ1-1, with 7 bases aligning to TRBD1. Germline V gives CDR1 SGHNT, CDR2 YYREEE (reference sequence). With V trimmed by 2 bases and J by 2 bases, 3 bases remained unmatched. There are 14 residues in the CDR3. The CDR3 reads CASSFGQVNTEAFF. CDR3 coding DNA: TGTGCCAGCAGCTTTGGACAGGTCAACACTGAAGCTTTCTTT.

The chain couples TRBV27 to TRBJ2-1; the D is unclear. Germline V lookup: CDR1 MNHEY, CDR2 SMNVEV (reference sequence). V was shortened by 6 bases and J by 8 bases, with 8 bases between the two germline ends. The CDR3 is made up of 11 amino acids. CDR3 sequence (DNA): TGTGCCAGCAGGGATGGATATGAGCAGTTCTTC. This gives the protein CASRDGYEQFF.

In DNA form, the CDR3 reads TGTGCCAGCAGCTCCCGGAGACAGGGGGCCGGGGAGCTGTTTTTT. This sequence encodes CASSSRRQGAGELFF. This chain connects TRBV13 to TRBJ2-2, with TRBD1 matching over 9 bases. This CDR3 contains 15 residues. V lost 4 bases and J lost 6; bases outside the gene matches: 6. The V gene's germline CDR1 is PRHDT and CDR2 FYEKMQ (reference sequence).

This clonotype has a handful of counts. The chain's CDR3 is CSARLAGLYNEQFF. The CDR3 coding sequence is TGCAGTGCTAGACTAGCGGGGTTATACAATGAGCAGTTCTTC. The J gene is TRBJ2-1, the V gene TRBV20-1; 9 bases match TRBD2. CDR1 and CDR2 (germline): DFQATT, SNEGSKA (reference sequence). The CDR3 has 14 amino acids. J lost 4 bases, V lost 2 bases, and 3 bases had no gene match.

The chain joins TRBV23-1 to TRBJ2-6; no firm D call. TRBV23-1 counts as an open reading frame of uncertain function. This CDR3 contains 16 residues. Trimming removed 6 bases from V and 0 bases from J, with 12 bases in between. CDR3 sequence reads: CASRRGPISGANVLTF. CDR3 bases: TGCGCCAGCAGGAGAGGACCGATCTCTGGGGCCAACGTCCTGACTTTC.

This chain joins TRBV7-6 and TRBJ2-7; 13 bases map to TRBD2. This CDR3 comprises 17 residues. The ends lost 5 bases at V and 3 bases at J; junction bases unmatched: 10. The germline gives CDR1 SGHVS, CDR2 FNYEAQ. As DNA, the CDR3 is TGTGCCAGCAGCCCCCGGACTAGCGGGAGCTACGACTACGAGCAGTACTTC. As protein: CASSPRTSGSYDYEQYF.

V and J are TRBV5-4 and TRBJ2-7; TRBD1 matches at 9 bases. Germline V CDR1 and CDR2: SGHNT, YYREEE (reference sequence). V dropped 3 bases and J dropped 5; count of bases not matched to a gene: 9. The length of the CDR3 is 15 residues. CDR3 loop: CASSSGGTGWDEQYF. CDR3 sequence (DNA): TGTGCCAGCAGCTCCGGCGGGACAGGGTGGGACGAGCAGTACTTC. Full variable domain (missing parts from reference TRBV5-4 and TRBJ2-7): ETGVTQSPTHLIKTRGQQVTLRCSSQSGHNTVSWYQQALGQGPQFIFQYYREEENGRGNFPPRFSGLQFPNYSSELNVNALELDDSALYLCASSSGGTGWDEQYFGPGTRLTVT.

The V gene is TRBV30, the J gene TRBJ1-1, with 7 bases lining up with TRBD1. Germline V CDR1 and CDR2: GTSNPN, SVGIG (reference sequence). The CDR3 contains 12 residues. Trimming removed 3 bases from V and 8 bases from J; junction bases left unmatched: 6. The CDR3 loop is CAWRVDREEAFF. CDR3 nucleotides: TGTGCCTGGAGGGTTGACAGGGAAGAAGCTTTCTTT. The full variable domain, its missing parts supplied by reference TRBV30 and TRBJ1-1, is SQTIHQWPATLVQPVGSPLSLECTVEGTSNPNLYWYRQAAGRGLQLLFYSVGIGQISSEVPQNLSASRPQDRQFILSSKKLLLSDSGFYLCAWRVDREEAFFGQGTRLTVV.

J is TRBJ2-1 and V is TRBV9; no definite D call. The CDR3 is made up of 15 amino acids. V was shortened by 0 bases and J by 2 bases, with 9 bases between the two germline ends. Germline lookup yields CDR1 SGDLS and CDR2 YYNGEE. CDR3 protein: CASSVEPNTYNEQFF. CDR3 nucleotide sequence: TGTGCCAGCAGCGTAGAACCCAATACCTACAATGAGCAGTTCTTC.

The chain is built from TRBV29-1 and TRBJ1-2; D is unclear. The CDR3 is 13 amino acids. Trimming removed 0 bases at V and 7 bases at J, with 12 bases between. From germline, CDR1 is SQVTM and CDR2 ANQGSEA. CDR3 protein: CSVEDLRVGGYTF. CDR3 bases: TGCAGCGTTGAAGATCTGAGGGTAGGTGGCTACACCTTC.

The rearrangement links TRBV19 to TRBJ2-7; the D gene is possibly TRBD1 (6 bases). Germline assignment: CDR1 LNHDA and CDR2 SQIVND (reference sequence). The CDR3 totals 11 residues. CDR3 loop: CALTGSYEQYF. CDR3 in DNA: TGTGCTCTAACAGGGTCCTACGAGCAGTACTTC.